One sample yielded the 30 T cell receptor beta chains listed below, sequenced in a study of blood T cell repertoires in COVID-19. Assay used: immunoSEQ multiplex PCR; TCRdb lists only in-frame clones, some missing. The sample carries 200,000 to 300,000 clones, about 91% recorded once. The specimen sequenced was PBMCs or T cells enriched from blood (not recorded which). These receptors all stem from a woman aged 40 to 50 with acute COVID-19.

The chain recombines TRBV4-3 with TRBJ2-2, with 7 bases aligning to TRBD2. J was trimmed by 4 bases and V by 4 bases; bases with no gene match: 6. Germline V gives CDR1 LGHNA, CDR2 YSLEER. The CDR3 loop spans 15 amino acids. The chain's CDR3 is CASSPARGFTGELFF. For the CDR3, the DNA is TGCGCCAGCAGCCCGGCGCGGGGGTTCACCGGGGAGCTGTTTTTT.

The CDR3 sequence is CASSQEGQGLGAQHF. The CDR3 DNA follows: TGTGCCAGCAGCCAAGAGGGACAGGGACTTGGAGCCCAGCATTTT. The chain combines TRBV4-2 with TRBJ1-5; 9 nucleotides align to TRBD1. CDR3 length: 15 amino acids. The V segment lost 0 bases and the J segment 11 bases; nucleotides outside the gene matches: 8. Per germline, CDR1 LGHNA and CDR2 YNFKEQ.

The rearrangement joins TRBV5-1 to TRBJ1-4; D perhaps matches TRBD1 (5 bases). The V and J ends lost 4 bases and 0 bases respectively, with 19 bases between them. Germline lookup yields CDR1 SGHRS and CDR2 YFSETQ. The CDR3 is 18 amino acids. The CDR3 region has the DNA TGCGCCAGCAGCCCGGGACTGTACCCCTCCCCAACTAATGAAAAACTGTTTTTT. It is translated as CASSPGLYPSPTNEKLFF.

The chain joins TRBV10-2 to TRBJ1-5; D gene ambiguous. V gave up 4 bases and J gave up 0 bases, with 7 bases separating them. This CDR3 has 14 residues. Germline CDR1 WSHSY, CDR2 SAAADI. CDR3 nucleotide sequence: TGCGCCAGCAGTGCCCAGTATAGCAATCAGCCCCAGCATTTT. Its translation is CASSAQYSNQPQHF.

The CDR3 DNA reads TGTGCCAGCAGTTACTCGCAGCGGGTTTCCTACAATGAGCAGTTCTTC. It specifies CASSYSQRVSYNEQFF. The chain employs TRBV6-5 and TRBJ2-1, with D perhaps TRBD2 (6 bases). The CDR3 spans 16 residues. CDR1 and CDR2 from the germline V gene are MNHEY and SVGAGI. V was shortened by 0 bases and J by 1 base, with 10 bases between the two germline ends.

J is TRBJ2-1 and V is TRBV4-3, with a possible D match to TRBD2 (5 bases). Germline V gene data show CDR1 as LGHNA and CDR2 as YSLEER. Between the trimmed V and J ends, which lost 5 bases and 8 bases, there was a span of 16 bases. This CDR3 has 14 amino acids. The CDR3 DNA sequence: TGCGCCAGCAGCTTGACTTATTCGGGGTATGAGCAGTTCTTC. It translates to CASSLTYSGYEQFF.

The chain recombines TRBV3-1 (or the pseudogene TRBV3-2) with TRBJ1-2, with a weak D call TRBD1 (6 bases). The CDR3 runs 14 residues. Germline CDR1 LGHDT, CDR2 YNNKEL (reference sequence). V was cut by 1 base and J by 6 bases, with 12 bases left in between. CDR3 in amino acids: CASSQAGQPNGYTF. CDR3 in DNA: TGTGCCAGCAGCCAAGCCGGACAGCCTAATGGCTACACCTTC.

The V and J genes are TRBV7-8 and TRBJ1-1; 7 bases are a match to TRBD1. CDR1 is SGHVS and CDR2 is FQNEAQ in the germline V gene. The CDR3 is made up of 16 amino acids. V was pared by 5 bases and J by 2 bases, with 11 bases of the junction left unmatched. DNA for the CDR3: TGTGCCAGCAGCCGAGACAGGGCAAGGGGAAACACTGAAGCTTTCTTT. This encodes CASSRDRARGNTEAFF.

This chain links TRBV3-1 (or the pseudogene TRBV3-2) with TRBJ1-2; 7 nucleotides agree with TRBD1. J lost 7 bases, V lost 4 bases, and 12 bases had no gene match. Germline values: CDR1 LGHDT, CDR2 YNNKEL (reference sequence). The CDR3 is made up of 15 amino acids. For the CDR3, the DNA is TGTGCCAGCAGCCCCATTCATAGAGGGGGCGGTGGCTACACCTTC. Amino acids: CASSPIHRGGGGYTF.

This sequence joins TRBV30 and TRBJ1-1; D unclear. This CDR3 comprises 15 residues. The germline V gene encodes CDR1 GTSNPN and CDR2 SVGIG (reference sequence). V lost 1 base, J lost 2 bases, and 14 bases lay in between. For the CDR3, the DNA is TGTGCCTGGAGTGAAATCTCTAAGTACAACACTGAAGCTTTCTTT. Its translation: CAWSEISKYNTEAFF.

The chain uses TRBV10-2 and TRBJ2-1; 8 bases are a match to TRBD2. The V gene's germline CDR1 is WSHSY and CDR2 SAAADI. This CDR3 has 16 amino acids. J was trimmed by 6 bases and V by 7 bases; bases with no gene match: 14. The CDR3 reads CASTERGGLGVNEQFF. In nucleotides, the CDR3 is TGCGCCAGCACCGAGAGAGGGGGACTAGGTGTCAATGAGCAGTTCTTC.

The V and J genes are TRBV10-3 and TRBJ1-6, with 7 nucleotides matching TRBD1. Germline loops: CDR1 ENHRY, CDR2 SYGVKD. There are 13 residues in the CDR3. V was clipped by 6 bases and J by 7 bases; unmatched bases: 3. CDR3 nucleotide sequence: TGTGCCATCAGGCCGACAGGGAATTCACCCCTCCACTTT. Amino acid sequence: CAIRPTGNSPLHF.

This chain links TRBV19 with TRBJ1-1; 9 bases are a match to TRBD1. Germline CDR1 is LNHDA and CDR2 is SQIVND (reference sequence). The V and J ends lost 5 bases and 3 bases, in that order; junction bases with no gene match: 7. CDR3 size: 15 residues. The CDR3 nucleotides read TGTGCCAGTAGTCCTCTGACAGGGGGATACACTGAAGCTTTCTTT. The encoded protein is CASSPLTGGYTEAFF.

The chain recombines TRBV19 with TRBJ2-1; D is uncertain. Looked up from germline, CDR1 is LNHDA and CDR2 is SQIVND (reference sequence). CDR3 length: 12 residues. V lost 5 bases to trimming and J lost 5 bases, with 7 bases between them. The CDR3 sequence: CASSLNHNEQFF. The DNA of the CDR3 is TGTGCCAGTAGTCTAAACCACAATGAGCAGTTCTTC.

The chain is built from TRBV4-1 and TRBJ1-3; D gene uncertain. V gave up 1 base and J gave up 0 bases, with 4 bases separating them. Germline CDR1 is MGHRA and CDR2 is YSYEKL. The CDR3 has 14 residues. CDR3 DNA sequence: TGCGCCAGCAGCCAAGTGAGCTCTGGAAACACCATATATTTT. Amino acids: CASSQVSSGNTIYF.

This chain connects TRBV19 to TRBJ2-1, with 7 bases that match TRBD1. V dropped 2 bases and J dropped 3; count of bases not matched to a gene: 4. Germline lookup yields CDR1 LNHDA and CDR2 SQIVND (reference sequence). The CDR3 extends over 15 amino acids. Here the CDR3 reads CASSIRRDSYNEQFF. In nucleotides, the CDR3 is TGTGCCAGTAGTATACGTAGGGACAGCTACAATGAGCAGTTCTTC.

CDR3 coding DNA: TGTGCCAGCAGCTTAGCCGACACCGGGGAGCTGTTTTTT. This encodes CASSLADTGELFF. The V gene is TRBV11-3, the J gene TRBJ2-2, with D uncertain. Germline CDR1 SGHNT, CDR2 YENEEA. V lost 1 base and J lost 3, with 3 bases in between. The CDR3 extends over 13 amino acids.

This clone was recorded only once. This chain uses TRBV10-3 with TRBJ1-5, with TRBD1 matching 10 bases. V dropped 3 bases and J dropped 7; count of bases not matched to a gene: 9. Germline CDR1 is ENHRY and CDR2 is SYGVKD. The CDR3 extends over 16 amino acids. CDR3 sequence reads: CAISEPGTGVAQPQHF. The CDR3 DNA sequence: TGTGCCATCAGTGAACCCGGGACAGGGGTAGCCCAGCCCCAGCATTTT.

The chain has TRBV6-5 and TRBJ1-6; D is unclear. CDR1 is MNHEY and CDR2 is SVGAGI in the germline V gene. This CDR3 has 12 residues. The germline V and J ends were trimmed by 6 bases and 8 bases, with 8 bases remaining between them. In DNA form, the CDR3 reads TGTGCCAGCAGCCCCCTTCATTCACCCCTCCACTTT. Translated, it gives CASSPLHSPLHF.

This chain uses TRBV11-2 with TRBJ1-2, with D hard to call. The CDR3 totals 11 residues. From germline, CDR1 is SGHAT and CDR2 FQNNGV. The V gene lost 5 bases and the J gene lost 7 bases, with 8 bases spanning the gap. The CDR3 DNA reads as TGTGCCAGCAGCCTTAGAAGTGGCTACACCTTC. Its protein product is CASSLRSGYTF. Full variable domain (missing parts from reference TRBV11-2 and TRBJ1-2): EAGVAQSPRYKIIEKRQSVAFWCNPISGHATLYWYQQILGQGPKLLIQFQNNGVVDDSQLPKDRFSAERLKGVDSTLKIQPAKLEDSAVYLCASSLRSGYTFGSGTRLTVV.

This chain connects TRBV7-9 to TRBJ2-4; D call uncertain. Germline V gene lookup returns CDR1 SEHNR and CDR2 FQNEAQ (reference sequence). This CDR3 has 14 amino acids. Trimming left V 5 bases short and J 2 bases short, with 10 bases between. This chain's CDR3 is CASSPGSSKNIQYF. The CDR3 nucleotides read TGTGCCAGCAGCCCGGGTTCATCCAAAAACATTCAGTACTTC.

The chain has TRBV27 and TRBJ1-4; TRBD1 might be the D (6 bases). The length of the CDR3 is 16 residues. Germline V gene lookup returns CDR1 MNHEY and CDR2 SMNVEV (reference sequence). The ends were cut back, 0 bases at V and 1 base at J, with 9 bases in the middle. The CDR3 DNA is TGTGCCAGCAGTTTATCTCCCAGGGGAACTAATGAAAAACTGTTTTTT. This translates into CASSLSPRGTNEKLFF.

CDR3 region: CASSEARSSGSEETQYF. CDR3 bases: TGTGCCAGCAGTGAAGCGCGCAGTAGCGGATCTGAAGAGACCCAGTACTTC. J is TRBJ2-5 and V is TRBV2, with a possible D match to TRBD2 (6 bases). The CDR3 extends over 17 amino acids. Germline CDR1 reads SNHLY; CDR2 reads FYNNEI. The V end lost 0 bases, the J end lost 3 bases, and 17 bases lay between the germline ends.

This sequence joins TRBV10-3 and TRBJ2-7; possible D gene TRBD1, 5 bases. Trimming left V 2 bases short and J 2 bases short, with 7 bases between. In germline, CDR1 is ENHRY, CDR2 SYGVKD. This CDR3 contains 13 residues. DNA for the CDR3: TGTGCCATCAGTGAGGGACAAGCCTACGAGCAGTACTTC. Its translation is CAISEGQAYEQYF.

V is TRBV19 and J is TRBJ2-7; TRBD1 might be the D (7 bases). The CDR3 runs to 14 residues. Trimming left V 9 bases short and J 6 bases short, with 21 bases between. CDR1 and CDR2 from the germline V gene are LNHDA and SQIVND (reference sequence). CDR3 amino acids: CASRGSGALSEQYF. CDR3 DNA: TGTGCCAGCAGGGGGTCGGGGGCTTTAAGCGAGCAGTACTTC.

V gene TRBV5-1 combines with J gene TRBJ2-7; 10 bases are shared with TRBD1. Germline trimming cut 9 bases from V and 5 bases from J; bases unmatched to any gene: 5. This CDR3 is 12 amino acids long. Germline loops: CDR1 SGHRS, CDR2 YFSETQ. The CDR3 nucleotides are TGCGCCACTGGGACAGGGGCCGACGAGCAGTACTTC. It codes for CATGTGADEQYF.

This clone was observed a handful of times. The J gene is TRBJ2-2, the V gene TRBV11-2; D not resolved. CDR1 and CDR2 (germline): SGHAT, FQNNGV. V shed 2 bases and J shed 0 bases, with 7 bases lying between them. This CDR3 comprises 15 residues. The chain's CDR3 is CASSLTRSNTGELFF. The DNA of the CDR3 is TGTGCCAGCAGCTTAACGAGGTCGAACACCGGGGAGCTGTTTTTT. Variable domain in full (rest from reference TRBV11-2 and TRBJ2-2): EAGVAQSPRYKIIEKRQSVAFWCNPISGHATLYWYQQILGQGPKLLIQFQNNGVVDDSQLPKDRFSAERLKGVDSTLKIQPAKLEDSAVYLCASSLTRSNTGELFFGEGSRLTVL.

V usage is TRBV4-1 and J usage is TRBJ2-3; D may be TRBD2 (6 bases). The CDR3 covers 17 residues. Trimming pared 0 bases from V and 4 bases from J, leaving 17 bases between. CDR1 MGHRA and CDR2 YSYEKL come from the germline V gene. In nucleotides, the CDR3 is TGCGCCAGCAGCCAAGATTGGTTCGGGGGTCCCCCAGATACGCAGTATTTT. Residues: CASSQDWFGGPPDTQYF.

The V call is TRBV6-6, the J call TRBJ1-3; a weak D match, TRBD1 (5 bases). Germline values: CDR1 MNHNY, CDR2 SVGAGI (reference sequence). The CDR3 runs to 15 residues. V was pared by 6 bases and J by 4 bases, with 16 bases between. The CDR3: CASRLWAGRGNTIYF. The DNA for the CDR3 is TGTGCCAGCAGGCTCTGGGCAGGGAGGGGAAACACCATATATTTT.

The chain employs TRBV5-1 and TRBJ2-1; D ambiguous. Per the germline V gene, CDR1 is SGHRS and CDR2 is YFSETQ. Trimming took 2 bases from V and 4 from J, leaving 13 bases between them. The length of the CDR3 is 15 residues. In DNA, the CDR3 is TGCGCCAGCAGCTTCGAGGTGACGGGTTACAATGAGCAGTTCTTC. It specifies CASSFEVTGYNEQFF. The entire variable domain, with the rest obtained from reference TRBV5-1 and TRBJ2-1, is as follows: KAGVTQTPRYLIKTRGQQVTLSCSPISGHRSVSWYQQTPGQGLQFLFEYFSETQRNKGNFPGRFSGRQFSNSRSEMNVSTLELGDSALYLCASSFEVTGYNEQFFGPGTRLTVL.